The subject of this entry is one TCR beta chain. These data come from a study of CD8 T cells in Susac syndrome. Germline CDR1 GTSNPN, CDR2 SVGIG (reference sequence). The CDR3 is 11 residues long. Between the trimmed V and J ends, which lost 8 bases and 6 bases, there was a span of 14 bases. Random-hexamer reverse transcription was applied to 0.5 to 1 ug RNA. In TCRdb, the immunoSEQ multiplex PCR reads were re-called with MiXCR into one record per CDR3 protein. The table includes approximately 120,000 distinct CDR3 sequences, around 94% detected once. The rearrangement joins TRBV30 to TRBJ2-7; weak D call: TRBD1 (5 bases). The origin of this receptor is a human donor in good health. The sequenced material came from CD4+ T cells from PBMCs. For the CDR3, the DNA is TGTGCCAGGGGCAGGGTGGGCGAGCAGTACTTC. Translated, it gives CARGRVGEQYF.